One and the same sample provided the 3 T cell receptor beta chains below, sequenced in a study of shared clonotypes between healthy human individuals. Profiled with immunoSEQ multiplex PCR; TCRdb holds only in-frame clones, not every one. The repertoire holds fewer than 650,000 clones, with around 77% as singletons. Sequencing was carried out using PBMCs. All receptors derive from a woman in her 40s in good health. Some clones in this sample may be carry-over from other donors' samples.

The V and J genes are TRBV11-3 and TRBJ1-5, with 7 nucleotides matching TRBD1. J gave up 2 bases and V 4 bases, and 11 bases lay outside the gene matches. Germline-derived CDR1 and CDR2 are SGHNT and YENEEA. The CDR3 length is 17 residues. CDR3 DNA sequence: TGTGCCAGCAGCTATGACCAGGGGGTTGAGGGCAATCAGCCCCAGCATTTT. Its translation is CASSYDQGVEGNQPQHF. Full variable domain (remainder filled in from reference TRBV11-3 and TRBJ1-5): EAGVVQSPRYKIIEKKQPVAFWCNPISGHNTLYWYLQNLGQGPELLIRYENEEAVDDSQLPKDRFSAERLKGVDSTLKIQPAELGDSAVYLCASSYDQGVEGNQPQHFGDGTRLSIL.

This clone was detected only once. The V call is TRBV9, the J call TRBJ2-5, with D perhaps assigned TRBD1 or TRBD2 (5 bases each). Trimming removed 0 bases from V and 5 bases from J, with 14 bases in between. The CDR3 covers 15 residues. The germline CDR1 and CDR2 sequences are SGDLS and YYNGEE. The CDR3 region has the DNA TGTGCCAGCAGCGTAGAAGGGGCGGAGGTTGAGACCCAGTACTTC. Protein: CASSVEGAEVETQYF.

In its sample, this clone was seen a few times. V gene TRBV6-6 combines with J gene TRBJ1-2, with 7 bases matching TRBD1. V shed 6 bases, J shed 2 bases, and the junction held 6 bases outside the gene matches. This CDR3 is 14 amino acids long. The germline CDR1 and CDR2 sequences are MNHNY and SVGAGI (reference sequence). The chain's CDR3 is CASSPGDSNYGYTF. The CDR3 DNA sequence: TGTGCCAGCAGCCCAGGGGACAGCAACTATGGCTACACCTTC.